A selection of T cell receptor beta chains follows, all from one sample in a study of shared clonotypes between healthy human individuals. Assay used: immunoSEQ multiplex PCR; TCRdb lists only in-frame clones, some missing. The table lists roughly 1,500,000 clones, approximately 98% of them singletons. The sequencing sample was made of naive CD4+ T cells sorted from blood. All receptors derive from a man aged 25-40 years in good health. Both conserved end residues are part of each CDR3. A D gene is named only where the DNA matches it firmly. Clone size is shown for a subset of rows, as once, few, many or a class of expanded clone.

V gene	clone size	D gene	J gene	CDR3 protein	CDR3 DNA
TRBV2	-	TRBD2	TRBJ2-1	CASGRELAGSFFRNEQFF	TGTGCCAGCGGGAGGGAGCTAGCGGGATCTTTTTTTCGCAATGAGCAGTTCTTC
TRBV28	-	-	TRBJ1-1	CASSLGGATPEAFF	TGTGCCAGCAGTTTAGGGGGGGCGACTCCTGAAGCTTTCTTT
TRBV5-6	-	-	TRBJ2-5	CASSLRSGETQYF	TGTGCCAGCAGCTTGCGGTCGGGAGAGACCCAGTACTTC
TRBV7-2	-	-	TRBJ2-7	CASSPGWGQSYEQYF	TGTGCCAGCAGCCCGGGGTGGGGACAATCCTACGAGCAGTACTTC
TRBV7-2	-	TRBD2	TRBJ2-2	CASSPLWGGGSGELFF	TGTGCCAGCAGCCCCCTTTGGGGGGGTGGGTCCGGGGAGCTGTTTTTT
TRBV29-1	-	-	TRBJ1-1	CSVEGRGDFSTFF	TGCAGCGTTGAGGGAAGAGGGGACTTTTCTACTTTCTTT
TRBV6-5	-	TRBD2	TRBJ2-3	CASSYLAGGAGAQYF	TGTGCCAGCAGTTATCTAGCGGGAGGAGCTGGGGCGCAGTATTTT
TRBV9	-	-	TRBJ2-3	CASSPSWGSTDTQYF	TGTGCCAGCAGCCCTAGCTGGGGCAGCACAGATACGCAGTATTTT
TRBV5-1	-	-	TRBJ2-7	CASSLGREPYEQYF	TGCGCCAGCAGCTTGGGTCGGGAGCCCTACGAGCAGTACTTC
TRBV10-3	once	TRBD2	TRBJ2-5	CAISGTSGSGETQYF	TGTGCCATCAGCGGGACTAGCGGGAGTGGAGAGACCCAGTACTTC
TRBV28	-	-	TRBJ1-2	CASSLQGSYGYTF	TGTGCCAGCAGTTTACAGGGATCCTATGGCTACACCTTC
TRBV2	-	-	TRBJ1-3	CASSHPGRKRDTIYF	TGTGCCAGCAGTCATCCGGGACGGAAAAGGGACACCATATATTTT
TRBV5-1	-	TRBD1	TRBJ1-2	CASSLQGFSYGYTF	TGCGCCAGCAGCTTACAGGGGTTCAGTTATGGCTACACCTTC
TRBV5-1	-	-	TRBJ2-3	CASSSLSTDTQYF	TGCGCCAGCAGCTCCCTAAGCACAGATACGCAGTATTTT
TRBV10-3	once	TRBD1	TRBJ2-3	CAISQPGQGLDTQYF	TGTGCCATCAGTCAGCCGGGACAGGGATTAGATACGCAGTATTTT
TRBV9	once	TRBD1	TRBJ2-7	CASSEGTGTEQYF	TGTGCCAGCAGCGAGGGGACAGGGACCGAGCAGTACTTC
TRBV20-1	-	-	TRBJ1-2	CSARVSVGYTF	TGCAGTGCTAGGGTGTCAGTAGGCTACACCTTC
TRBV4-1	-	-	TRBJ2-7	CASSQDYNGRLYEQYF	TGCGCCAGCAGCCAAGATTATAACGGACGACTCTACGAGCAGTACTTC
TRBV28	-	-	TRBJ1-2	CASTNTGVHGYTF	TGTGCCAGCACCAACACGGGGGTACATGGCTACACCTTC
TRBV18	-	TRBD1	TRBJ1-3	CASSPRDRVLSGNTIYF	TGTGCCAGCTCACCCCGGGACAGGGTCCTCTCTGGAAACACCATATATTTT
TRBV5-1	-	-	TRBJ1-1	CASSSTADTEAFF	TGCGCCAGCAGCTCGACGGCGGACACTGAAGCTTTCTTT
TRBV11-2	once	-	TRBJ2-7	CASSLSRIGQAAYEQYF	TGTGCCAGCAGCTTAAGCCGCATCGGGCAGGCTGCCTACGAGCAGTACTTC
TRBV11-3	-	TRBD1	TRBJ2-1	CASSLESTGGEQFF	TGTGCCAGCAGCTTAGAATCGACAGGGGGTGAGCAGTTCTTC
TRBV20-1	-	-	TRBJ2-3	CSPNADTQYF	TGCAGCCCTAACGCGGATACGCAGTATTTT
TRBV18	once	-	TRBJ1-1	CASSPGRGTEAFF	TGTGCCAGCTCACCAGGGCGGGGAACTGAAGCTTTCTTT
TRBV30	-	TRBD1	TRBJ2-7	CAWSVDRAYTYEQYF	TGTGCCTGGAGTGTAGACAGGGCTTACACCTACGAGCAGTACTTC
TRBV10-3	-	TRBD1	TRBJ2-1	CAISESIVQGELDEQFF	TGTGCCATCAGTGAGTCGATAGTTCAGGGGGAGTTAGATGAGCAGTTCTTC
TRBV9	-	-	TRBJ2-7	CASSVGEGWSYEQYF	TGTGCCAGCAGCGTAGGAGAGGGTTGGTCCTACGAGCAGTACTTC
TRBV28	-	TRBD1	TRBJ2-4	CASSTTGESKNIQYF	TGTGCCAGCAGTACTACAGGGGAATCCAAAAACATTCAGTACTTC
TRBV11-3	-	-	TRBJ2-2	CASTQGQGDTGELFF	TGTGCCAGCACTCAGGGGCAGGGTGACACCGGGGAGCTGTTTTTT
TRBV28	-	TRBD2	TRBJ2-7	CASSGTSGRAFRVEQYF	TGTGCCAGCAGTGGGACTAGCGGGAGGGCCTTTCGGGTCGAGCAGTACTTC
TRBV2	-	TRBD2	TRBJ2-2	CASSIIGLGAGELFF	TGTGCCAGCAGCATTATCGGACTAGGCGCCGGGGAGCTGTTTTTT
TRBV11-3	-	-	TRBJ2-3	CASSLESHTQYF	TGTGCCAGCAGCTTAGAGAGCCATACGCAGTATTTT
TRBV11-2	once	-	TRBJ1-2	CASSFIVGIYGYTF	TGTGCCAGCAGCTTTATTGTCGGGATCTATGGCTACACCTTC
TRBV19	once	TRBD1	TRBJ2-2	CASSIVGTGATTGELFF	TGTGCCAGTAGTATAGTCGGGACAGGGGCTACCACCGGGGAGCTGTTTTTT
TRBV7-9	-	TRBD1	TRBJ2-4	CASSRTGDTKNIQYF	TGTGCCAGCAGCCGGACAGGGGACACCAAAAACATTCAGTACTTC
TRBV27	-	TRBD2	TRBJ2-1	CASRPGLGYNEQFF	TGTGCCAGCCGACCGGGACTAGGATACAATGAGCAGTTCTTC
TRBV19	-	-	TRBJ2-5	CASSIGGGFSQETQYF	TGTGCCAGTAGTATAGGGGGGGGCTTTTCACAAGAGACCCAGTACTTC
TRBV18	-	-	TRBJ2-3	CASSSNSPSTDTQYF	TGTGCCAGCTCCTCAAACTCCCCCAGCACAGATACGCAGTATTTT
TRBV27	-	TRBD1	TRBJ1-5	CASRGLQGRNQPQHF	TGTGCCAGCAGGGGGTTACAGGGGAGAAATCAGCCCCAGCATTTT
TRBV5-4	-	TRBD2	TRBJ2-7	CASSLAGGRYEQYF	TGTGCCAGCAGCCTAGCGGGAGGGAGGTACGAGCAGTACTTC
TRBV25-1	-	-	TRBJ1-1	CASSGLTGIEAFF	TGTGCCAGCAGTGGTCTAACGGGTATTGAAGCTTTCTTT
TRBV7-3	-	TRBD2	TRBJ2-3	CASSRTSGTDTQYF	TGTGCCAGCAGCCGGACTAGCGGAACAGATACGCAGTATTTT
TRBV5-4	once	-	TRBJ2-3	CASSFPIADGTDTQYF	TGTGCCAGCAGCTTCCCTATAGCGGATGGCACAGATACGCAGTATTTT
TRBV7-2	-	-	TRBJ2-7	CASSLGGSMNYEQYF	TGTGCCAGCAGCTTAGGTGGGTCGATGAACTACGAGCAGTACTTC
TRBV19	-	-	TRBJ1-1	CASTWDLNTEAFF	TGTGCCAGTACCTGGGACCTGAACACTGAAGCTTTCTTT
TRBV5-1	-	-	TRBJ2-1	CASSLSRSSYNEQFF	TGCGCCAGCAGCCTTAGCAGGAGCTCCTACAATGAGCAGTTCTTC
TRBV7-2	-	-	TRBJ1-4	CASSLDSGTGEKLFF	TGTGCCAGCAGCTTAGATTCGGGGACTGGTGAAAAACTGTTTTTT
TRBV6-6	-	-	TRBJ1-5	CASSHHGGGTNQPQHF	TGTGCCAGCAGCCACCATGGGGGGGGGACCAATCAGCCCCAGCATTTT
TRBV18	-	TRBD2	TRBJ2-1	CASSPELAGVEQFF	TGTGCCAGCTCACCGGAACTAGCGGGAGTTGAGCAGTTCTTC